A selection of T cell receptor beta chains follows, all from one sample in a study of OX40 agonist ivuxolimab in advanced cancers. Using immunoSEQ multiplex PCR, the repertoire was profiled, and TCRdb retains in-frame clones only, with some absent. The table shows approximately 60,000 clones, with 70% to 85% occurring only once. The sequenced sample was CD4+ or CD8+ T cells sorted from blood, obtained in a trial of the OX40 agonist ivuxolimab. Receptors were obtained from an adult with an advanced solid tumor such as melanoma, head and neck, liver or kidney cancer. CDR3s include the opening cysteine and the closing phenylalanine or tryptophan.

J: TRBJ1-4
V: TRBV6-1
CDR3: CASSTHTSGTEKLFF

J: TRBJ1-5
V: TRBV19
CDR3: CASSRKTGASNQPQHF

J: TRBJ2-5
V: TRBV5-1
CDR3: CASSLGVSGTSGETQYF

J: TRBJ2-3
V: TRBV5-6
CDR3: CASSWTGHADTQYF

J: TRBJ1-1
V: TRBV7-6
CDR3: CASSSNTEAFF

J: TRBJ2-2
V: TRBV18
CDR3: CASSLTSGNTGELFF

J: TRBJ1-1
V: TRBV28
CDR3: CASSLFGGPREAFF

J: TRBJ2-2
V: TRBV7-2
CDR3: CASSYRPRAGGGTGELFF

J: TRBJ2-7
V: TRBV27
CDR3: CASRHRQGPTPYEQYF

J: TRBJ2-5
V: TRBV30
CDR3: CACSGGPQETQYF

J: TRBJ2-7
V: TRBV5-5
CDR3: CASSSTFLTYEQYF

J: TRBJ2-7
V: TRBV6-5
CDR3: CASSYSYKYEQYF

J: TRBJ1-2
V: TRBV6-5
CDR3: CASSYQGGHGYTF

J: TRBJ1-2
V: TRBV5-4
CDR3: CASSPTAHRGNGYTF

J: TRBJ2-1
V: TRBV5-4
CDR3: CASSLKWLSGGLDNEQFF

J: TRBJ1-3
V: TRBV2
CDR3: CASSTVAGAGNTIYF

J: TRBJ2-4
V: TRBV19
CDR3: CATADGLAKNIQYF

J: TRBJ2-2
V: TRBV19
CDR3: CASSIRTGGNTGELFF

J: TRBJ2-1
V: TRBV11-2
CDR3: CASSHRDRGRNEQFF

J: TRBJ1-1
V: TRBV4-1
CDR3: CASSQEPRFTEAFF

J: TRBJ2-7
V: TRBV7-9
CDR3: CASSPRDKRWEQYF

J: TRBJ2-1
V: TRBV6-5
CDR3: CASSLGLAGGLNEQFF

J: TRBJ1-5
V: TRBV11-2
CDR3: CASSLDYGRSDQPQHF

J: TRBJ2-2
V: TRBV18
CDR3: CASSEAGQEDTGELFF

J: TRBJ2-7
V: TRBV10-2
CDR3: CASSEKGHYEQYF

J: TRBJ2-5
V: TRBV11-2
CDR3: CASSLVAGGQFQYF